The T cell receptor (beta chain) under discussion was sequenced for a study of human T cells and chemical hapten exposure. Notes on the study in general: Expanded TCRs produced significantly more large CDR3 similarity clusters than controls did.

Trimming stripped 7 bases from V and 2 bases from J, with 5 bases between. Germline values: CDR1 MDHEN, CDR2 SYDVKM. The CDR3 length is 11 residues. TCRdb analysed the RACE reads with MiXCR anew, one entry per CDR3 protein. Altogether 350,000 to 450,000 distinct CDR3 sequences are present, around 5.5% being singletons, with the ten largest covering around 2.6%. Ten or more counts support this clonotype. Its matching antigen is unknown. Time point: pre-sensitization, week 0. Treatment noted: therapeutic diphenylcyclopropenone sensitization with weekly scalp DPC. Donors, patients with alopecia ranging from 18 to 70 years old and judged suitable for DPC, provided samples. RNA extraction used unfractionated whole blood as the source of total RNA.

The genes are TRBV28 and TRBJ1-2; D gene unclear. Sequenced here: whole blood, sampled in connection with sensitization to the hapten diphenylcyclopropenone (DPC). This clonotype was obtained from a woman in her 50s with alopecia areata. Some clones in this sample may be carry-over from other donors' samples. For the CDR3, the DNA is TGTGCCAGCACCAACAACTATGGCTACACCTTC. This gives the protein CASTNNYGYTF.